This TCR beta chain comes out of a study of T cells in Graves' hyperthyroidism and ophthalmopathy. RNA transcripts were the template for amplifying TCR beta CDR3 regions. First-round RT-PCR targeting the TCR CDR3 was performed with the HTBI primer set. A single record per CDR3 protein comes from TCRdb applying MiXCR to the multiplex PCR reads. The sample has around 620,000 distinct CDR3 sequences; 15% to 20% are singletons. This clonotype has a count of ten or more. Exclusion followed for patients with uncontrolled infection, other autoimmune disease, pregnancy or lactation. The PBMCs had their origin in about 9.7 ml of fresh peripheral blood. Specimen: blood. This receptor was identified in a woman aged 25 to 45 with Graves' hyperthyroidism.

CDR3 in DNA: TGTGCCAGCAGTCTACGACTAGCGGTCTACGAGCAGTACTTC. Protein product: CASSLRLAVYEQYF. The chain carries TRBV2 and TRBJ2-7; TRBD2 aligns across 9 bases. CDR1 SNHLY and CDR2 FYNNEI come from the germline V gene. The V gene end was trimmed by 5 bases and the J gene end by 3 bases; junction bases not matched to a gene: 5. The CDR3 has 14 residues.